One and the same sample provided the 8 T cell receptor beta chains below, sequenced in a study of blood T cell repertoires in COVID-19. The protocol was immunoSEQ multiplex PCR, while the TCRdb copy is restricted to in-frame clones and leaves out a portion. This table holds about 290,000 clones, approximately 88% found once. Sequencing input: PBMCs or T cells enriched from blood (not recorded which). These receptor sequences come from a woman in her 40s who had recovered from COVID-19.

The V gene is TRBV19, the J gene TRBJ1-4; 8 bases agree with TRBD1. Germline CDR1 LNHDA, CDR2 SQIVND (reference sequence). The CDR3 totals 18 residues. J was trimmed by 0 bases and V by 5 bases; bases with no gene match: 11. CDR3 protein: CASSSHRGTGATNEKLFF. The DNA for the CDR3 is TGTGCCAGTAGTTCCCATCGGGGGACAGGTGCAACTAATGAAAAACTGTTTTTT.

The V call is TRBV28, the J call TRBJ1-6; 9 positions agree with TRBD1. The germline gives CDR1 MDHEN, CDR2 SYDVKM. The CDR3 contains 14 residues. V shed 8 bases, J shed 9 bases, and the junction held 8 bases outside the gene matches. CDR3 DNA sequence: TGTGCCAGCTTAGGGGGACAGGGATCTTCACCCCTCCACTTT. Translated: CASLGGQGSSPLHF.

The chain uses TRBV5-1 and TRBJ2-2; tentatively, D is TRBD1 (5 bases). CDR1 is SGHRS and CDR2 is YFSETQ in the germline V gene. With 9 bases removed from V and 4 bases from J, the gap between germline ends came to 19 bases. The CDR3 has 15 amino acids. The CDR3 DNA reads as TGCGCCACCCAAGAGAACGCAGGGATCACCGGGGAGCTGTTTTTT. Its protein is CATQENAGITGELFF.

The CDR3 coding sequence is TGTGCCAGCTCACCACCAACCAGCGGATGGGAGACCCAGTACTTC. Its translation is CASSPPTSGWETQYF. The chain is built from TRBV18 and TRBJ2-5; possibly TRBD2 for D (5 bases). Germline loops: CDR1 KGHSH, CDR2 LQKENI. V was cut by 0 bases and J by 5 bases, with 13 bases left in between. The CDR3 sequence is 15 residues long.

The V and J genes are TRBV4-3 and TRBJ1-1; 7 bases fit TRBD1. This CDR3 is 16 amino acids long. Losses at the gene ends were 3 bases for V and 3 bases for J; bases not matched to a gene: 10. Germline V lookup: CDR1 LGHNA, CDR2 YSLEER. The CDR3 is CASSQLTAQGHTEAFF. CDR3 DNA sequence: TGCGCCAGCAGCCAGTTGACGGCACAGGGGCACACTGAAGCTTTCTTT.

The genes are TRBV5-1 and TRBJ2-1, with D tentatively TRBD2 (5 bases). This CDR3 has 15 amino acids. Trimming shortened V by 3 bases and J by 8 bases, and 18 bases separated the two germline ends. The germline V gene has CDR1 SGHRS and CDR2 YFSETQ. The CDR3 spells CASSSLVRARDEQFF. The CDR3 bases are TGCGCCAGCAGCTCACTAGTACGGGCCCGAGATGAGCAGTTCTTC.

V gene TRBV6-5 combines with J gene TRBJ1-6; D is possibly TRBD1 (5 bases). Trimming removed 8 bases at V and 13 bases at J, with 21 bases between. Germline V gene data show CDR1 as MNHEY and CDR2 as SVGAGI. This CDR3 contains 14 residues. CDR3: CASSPQGGSGPLHF. The CDR3 DNA reads TGTGCCAGCTCCCCGCAGGGAGGGAGCGGTCCCCTCCACTTT.

V usage is TRBV7-9 and J usage is TRBJ2-3; D uncertain. V dropped 2 bases and J dropped 3 bases, with 9 bases sitting between them. This CDR3 spans 14 amino acids. Germline loops: CDR1 SEHNR, CDR2 FQNEAQ (reference sequence). The CDR3 is CASSLRQRTDTQYF. The CDR3 DNA sequence: TGTGCCAGCAGCTTACGGCAGAGGACAGATACGCAGTATTTT.